Listed below are T cell receptor beta chains from one sample, sequenced in a study of technical replicates of blood from several donors. TCRdb's copy holds only in-frame clones and misses some; the assay was immunoSEQ multiplex PCR. The sample contains about 84,000 clones, 95% to 98% of which appear only once. Sequences were obtained from T cells isolated from PBMCs. These receptors were obtained from a human donor in good health. The CDR3 runs from the conserved cysteine through the conserved F or W. The D gene is left open where the match is weak. The listing skips clone size in some rows; elsewhere it reads once, few, many or a size class.

cdr3_aa: CASSLVDRATKNIQYF; cdr3_nt: TGTGCCAGCAGCTTAGTTGACAGGGCAACCAAAAACATTCAGTACTTC; clone_size: once; d_call: TRBD1; v_call: TRBV7-8; j_call: TRBJ2-4
cdr3_aa: CASSLFGIRGPGTEAFF; cdr3_nt: TGTGCCAGCAGCTTATTCGGTATTAGGGGGCCAGGAACTGAAGCTTTCTTT; clone_size: NA; d_call: TRBD1; v_call: TRBV11-2; j_call: TRBJ1-1
cdr3_aa: CASSPGGTDYGETQYF; cdr3_nt: TGCGCCAGCAGCCCTGGTGGGACAGACTACGGGGAGACCCAGTACTTC; clone_size: NA; d_call: TRBD1; v_call: TRBV5-1; j_call: TRBJ2-5
cdr3_aa: CASRLLSEQFF; cdr3_nt: TGTGCCAGCAGACTTTTAAGTGAGCAGTTCTTC; clone_size: NA; d_call: NA; v_call: TRBV25-1; j_call: TRBJ2-1
cdr3_aa: CASSIGGYNEQFF; cdr3_nt: TGTGCCAGTAGTATAGGAGGCTACAATGAGCAGTTCTTC; clone_size: NA; d_call: NA; v_call: TRBV19; j_call: TRBJ2-1
cdr3_aa: CASSERAWGANYGYTF; cdr3_nt: TGTGCCAGCAGTGAAAGGGCTTGGGGAGCTAACTATGGCTACACCTTC; clone_size: few; d_call: NA; v_call: TRBV2; j_call: TRBJ1-2
cdr3_aa: CASSQGGLATDTQYF; cdr3_nt: TGCGCCAGCAGCCAAGGAGGCCTAGCGACAGATACGCAGTATTTT; clone_size: NA; d_call: NA; v_call: TRBV4-1; j_call: TRBJ2-3
cdr3_aa: CASSFGTADGTDTQYF; cdr3_nt: TGCGCCAGCAGCTTCGGGACAGCGGACGGGACAGATACGCAGTATTTT; clone_size: NA; d_call: TRBD1; v_call: TRBV5-1; j_call: TRBJ2-3
cdr3_aa: CATQDRGYEQYF; cdr3_nt: TGTGCCACCCAAGACAGGGGCTACGAGCAGTACTTC; clone_size: NA; d_call: TRBD1; v_call: TRBV28; j_call: TRBJ2-7
cdr3_aa: CASRLVSTGGTRDEYNSPLHF; cdr3_nt: TGTGCAAGTCGCTTAGTCTCTACAGGGGGCACCCGCGATGAATATAATTCACCCCTCCACTTT; clone_size: NA; d_call: NA; v_call: TRBV12-2; j_call: TRBJ1-6
cdr3_aa: CASSQGDNRVKGYTF; cdr3_nt: TGCGCCAGCAGCCAAGGGGACAACAGGGTTAAGGGCTACACCTTC; clone_size: NA; d_call: NA; v_call: TRBV4-1; j_call: TRBJ1-2
cdr3_aa: CASSYTGNPYGYTF; cdr3_nt: TGTGCCAGCAGCTATACGGGTAATCCCTATGGCTACACCTTC; clone_size: NA; d_call: NA; v_call: TRBV6-5; j_call: TRBJ1-2
cdr3_aa: CASRTDRGRATEAFF; cdr3_nt: TGTGCCAGCAGGACGGACAGGGGGCGGGCCACTGAAGCTTTCTTT; clone_size: once; d_call: TRBD1; v_call: TRBV28; j_call: TRBJ1-1
cdr3_aa: CASSRGTGGAPQHF; cdr3_nt: TGTGCCAGCAGCAGAGGGACAGGGGGCGCGCCCCAGCATTTT; clone_size: NA; d_call: TRBD1; v_call: TRBV2; j_call: TRBJ1-5
cdr3_aa: CASSEWRAYSNQPQHF; cdr3_nt: TGTGCCAGCAGTGAGTGGAGAGCTTATAGCAATCAGCCCCAGCATTTT; clone_size: NA; d_call: NA; v_call: TRBV2; j_call: TRBJ1-5
cdr3_aa: CASSPGGSGATEQYF; cdr3_nt: TGTGCCAGCTCACCAGGAGGGAGCGGAGCTACGGAGCAGTACTTC; clone_size: NA; d_call: NA; v_call: TRBV18; j_call: TRBJ2-7
cdr3_aa: CASSHDGSSYNEQFF; cdr3_nt: TGCGCCAGCAGCCACGACGGGAGCTCCTACAATGAGCAGTTCTTC; clone_size: once; d_call: NA; v_call: TRBV4-1; j_call: TRBJ2-1
cdr3_aa: CASSRGNRFGSRPTGELFF; cdr3_nt: TGCGCCAGCAGCCGAGGAAACCGGTTCGGGAGCCGTCCCACCGGGGAGCTGTTTTTT; clone_size: NA; d_call: NA; v_call: TRBV4-1; j_call: TRBJ2-2
cdr3_aa: CASSEQGADTDTQYF; cdr3_nt: TGTGCCAGCAGTGAGCAGGGGGCGGACACAGATACGCAGTATTTT; clone_size: NA; d_call: TRBD1; v_call: TRBV6-4; j_call: TRBJ2-3
cdr3_aa: CASSLDSNEQFF; cdr3_nt: TGTGCCAGCAGCCTAGACTCAAATGAGCAGTTCTTC; clone_size: NA; d_call: NA; v_call: TRBV7-9; j_call: TRBJ2-1
cdr3_aa: CASSRYFSPPDTEAFF; cdr3_nt: TGTGCCAGCAGCCGCTATTTTTCGCCCCCTGACACTGAAGCTTTCTTT; clone_size: NA; d_call: NA; v_call: TRBV27; j_call: TRBJ1-1
cdr3_aa: CASTNAEDYEQYF; cdr3_nt: TGTGCCAGCACCAATGCAGAGGACTACGAGCAGTACTTC; clone_size: NA; d_call: NA; v_call: TRBV2; j_call: TRBJ2-7
cdr3_aa: CATTKQGSTDTQYF; cdr3_nt: TGTGCCACCACAAAACAGGGTAGCACAGATACGCAGTATTTT; clone_size: once; d_call: NA; v_call: TRBV10-3; j_call: TRBJ2-3
cdr3_aa: CASSPRDSVLILYEQYF; cdr3_nt: TGTGCCAGCTCACCCCGGGACAGCGTCCTCATTTTATACGAGCAGTACTTC; clone_size: NA; d_call: TRBD1; v_call: TRBV18; j_call: TRBJ2-7
cdr3_aa: CASSQEQRTGIMRPQHF; cdr3_nt: TGCGCCAGCAGCCAAGAACAAAGGACAGGGATAATGCGGCCCCAGCATTTT; clone_size: once; d_call: TRBD1; v_call: TRBV4-1; j_call: TRBJ1-5
cdr3_aa: CASSATGRAEAFF; cdr3_nt: TGTGCCAGCAGCGCGACAGGTCGGGCTGAAGCTTTCTTT; clone_size: NA; d_call: NA; v_call: TRBV25-1; j_call: TRBJ1-1
cdr3_aa: CASSSNLGLAGNTGELFF; cdr3_nt: TGTGCCAGCAGTTCAAATCTGGGACTAGCGGGGAACACCGGGGAGCTGTTTTTT; clone_size: NA; d_call: TRBD2; v_call: TRBV27; j_call: TRBJ2-2
cdr3_aa: CASSVGGVSSGYNEQFF; cdr3_nt: TGTGCCAGCAGCGTTGGGGGGGTTTCTAGCGGATACAATGAGCAGTTCTTC; clone_size: once; d_call: TRBD2; v_call: TRBV9; j_call: TRBJ2-1
cdr3_aa: CASSLDPGLHEQYF; cdr3_nt: TGTGCCAGCAGCTTAGACCCCGGACTTCACGAGCAGTACTTC; clone_size: once; d_call: NA; v_call: TRBV7-8; j_call: TRBJ2-7
cdr3_aa: CASSSGTAQETQYF; cdr3_nt: TGCGCCAGCAGCTCCGGGACAGCACAAGAGACCCAGTACTTC; clone_size: NA; d_call: TRBD1; v_call: TRBV5-1; j_call: TRBJ2-5
cdr3_aa: CAQEDSYGYTF; cdr3_nt: TGTGCCCAGGAGGACAGCTATGGCTACACCTTC; clone_size: NA; d_call: NA; v_call: TRBV30; j_call: TRBJ1-2
cdr3_aa: CASSRLGHSQGEQYF; cdr3_nt: TGCGCCAGCAGCCGACTGGGACACTCTCAGGGCGAGCAGTACTTC; clone_size: NA; d_call: NA; v_call: TRBV5-1; j_call: TRBJ2-7
cdr3_aa: CASSFTGRSGGEAFF; cdr3_nt: TGTGCCAGCAGCTTTACGGGACGGTCGGGAGGTGAAGCTTTCTTT; clone_size: NA; d_call: NA; v_call: TRBV5-4; j_call: TRBJ1-1
cdr3_aa: CSVPRTEGSRSYNEQFF; cdr3_nt: TGCAGCGTCCCCAGGACAGAAGGATCCCGATCCTACAATGAGCAGTTCTTC; clone_size: NA; d_call: NA; v_call: TRBV29-1; j_call: TRBJ2-1
cdr3_aa: CASSLGAPLETQYF; cdr3_nt: TGTGCCAGCAGCTTAGGGGCCCCTTTAGAGACCCAGTACTTC; clone_size: NA; d_call: NA; v_call: TRBV5-5; j_call: TRBJ2-5
cdr3_aa: CASSAAGNYGYTF; cdr3_nt: TGTGCCAGCAGTGCTGCAGGGAACTATGGCTACACCTTC; clone_size: NA; d_call: NA; v_call: TRBV6-1; j_call: TRBJ1-2
cdr3_aa: CASSLSTGLAGSTDTQYF; cdr3_nt: TGTGCCAGCAGTTTATCCACCGGACTAGCGGGGTCCACAGATACGCAGTATTTT; clone_size: NA; d_call: TRBD2; v_call: TRBV28; j_call: TRBJ2-3
cdr3_aa: CASRRLAAYNEQFF; cdr3_nt: TGTGCCAGCAGGAGGCTAGCGGCGTACAATGAGCAGTTCTTC; clone_size: NA; d_call: TRBD2; v_call: TRBV2; j_call: TRBJ2-1
cdr3_aa: CSASLVGKLFF; cdr3_nt: TGCAGTGCTAGCCTGGTCGGAAAACTGTTTTTT; clone_size: NA; d_call: NA; v_call: TRBV20-1; j_call: TRBJ1-4
cdr3_aa: CASSQREGPGETQYF; cdr3_nt: TGTGCCAGCAGCCAGCGGGAGGGCCCGGGAGAGACCCAGTACTTC; clone_size: NA; d_call: TRBD2; v_call: TRBV4-2; j_call: TRBJ2-5
cdr3_aa: CASSLRRYATGSSGANVLTF; cdr3_nt: TGTGCCAGCAGCTTGCGCCGGTACGCGACAGGAAGCTCTGGGGCCAACGTCCTGACTTTC; clone_size: NA; d_call: NA; v_call: TRBV5-4; j_call: TRBJ2-6
cdr3_aa: CASRLGQGAYNEQFF; cdr3_nt: TGTGCCAGCAGGCTGGGACAGGGGGCCTACAATGAGCAGTTCTTC; clone_size: NA; d_call: TRBD1; v_call: TRBV6-5; j_call: TRBJ2-1
cdr3_aa: CASSAVAGGFDGYTF; cdr3_nt: TGTGCCAGCAGCGCAGTCGCAGGGGGATTTGATGGCTACACCTTC; clone_size: NA; d_call: TRBD1; v_call: TRBV7-3; j_call: TRBJ1-2
cdr3_aa: CASPVMPQHF; cdr3_nt: TGTGCCAGCCCAGTGATGCCCCAGCATTTT; clone_size: NA; d_call: NA; v_call: TRBV6-5; j_call: TRBJ1-5
cdr3_aa: CASSPPRGPYEQYF; cdr3_nt: TGTGCCAGCAGCCCACCTCGCGGTCCCTACGAGCAGTACTTC; clone_size: NA; d_call: NA; v_call: TRBV7-9; j_call: TRBJ2-7
cdr3_aa: CASSLSSLSGGYTF; cdr3_nt: TGCGCCAGCAGTTTGAGCAGCCTCTCGGGGGGCTACACCTTC; clone_size: NA; d_call: NA; v_call: TRBV5-1; j_call: TRBJ1-2
cdr3_aa: CATYGMGQKNTEAFF; cdr3_nt: TGTGCCACCTACGGAATGGGACAGAAGAACACTGAAGCTTTCTTT; clone_size: NA; d_call: TRBD1; v_call: TRBV15; j_call: TRBJ1-1
cdr3_aa: CASSLAPEETQYF; cdr3_nt: TGTGCCAGCAGCTTGGCCCCAGAAGAGACCCAGTACTTC; clone_size: NA; d_call: NA; v_call: TRBV5-4; j_call: TRBJ2-5
cdr3_aa: CASSGGVLGVYEQYF; cdr3_nt: TGTGCCAGCAGCGGGGGAGTGTTGGGTGTCTACGAGCAGTACTTC; clone_size: NA; d_call: NA; v_call: TRBV6-6; j_call: TRBJ2-7
cdr3_aa: CASTITGYEQYF; cdr3_nt: TGTGCCAGCACCATTACAGGCTACGAGCAGTACTTC; clone_size: NA; d_call: NA; v_call: TRBV28; j_call: TRBJ2-7
cdr3_aa: CASSALLAGVPFTDTQYF; cdr3_nt: TGTGCCAGCAGTGCATTACTAGCGGGAGTGCCCTTCACAGATACGCAGTATTTT; clone_size: NA; d_call: TRBD2; v_call: TRBV6-1; j_call: TRBJ2-3
cdr3_aa: CASSLDSLNYGYTF; cdr3_nt: TGCGCCAGCAGCTTGGACAGCTTAAACTATGGCTACACCTTC; clone_size: NA; d_call: NA; v_call: TRBV5-1; j_call: TRBJ1-2
cdr3_aa: CAISGKQGWDEQYF; cdr3_nt: TGTGCCATCAGTGGGAAACAGGGATGGGACGAGCAGTACTTC; clone_size: NA; d_call: NA; v_call: TRBV10-3; j_call: TRBJ2-7
cdr3_aa: CASSTGTGAEQYF; cdr3_nt: TGTGCCAGCAGCACCGGGACAGGAGCCGAGCAGTACTTC; clone_size: NA; d_call: TRBD1; v_call: TRBV5-5; j_call: TRBJ2-7
cdr3_aa: CASSLTGSFYEQYF; cdr3_nt: TGTGCCAGCAGCCTTACAGGGTCTTTCTACGAGCAGTACTTC; clone_size: NA; d_call: NA; v_call: TRBV14; j_call: TRBJ2-7
cdr3_aa: CASSLEGPGTGANYGYTF; cdr3_nt: TGTGCCAGCAGCTTGGAAGGCCCCGGGACAGGGGCCAACTATGGCTACACCTTC; clone_size: few; d_call: TRBD1; v_call: TRBV5-6; j_call: TRBJ1-2
cdr3_aa: CASSSPGASGNTIYF; cdr3_nt: TGTGCCAGCAGCTCCCCAGGGGCGTCCGGAAACACCATATATTTT; clone_size: once; d_call: NA; v_call: TRBV7-6; j_call: TRBJ1-3
cdr3_aa: CASSYGTGVINYGYTF; cdr3_nt: TGTGCCAGCAGCTACGGGACAGGGGTTATTAACTATGGCTACACCTTC; clone_size: NA; d_call: TRBD1; v_call: TRBV7-2; j_call: TRBJ1-2
cdr3_aa: CASSFPQGATNEKLFF; cdr3_nt: TGTGCCAGCAGCTTTCCGCAGGGGGCGACTAATGAAAAACTGTTTTTT; clone_size: NA; d_call: TRBD1; v_call: TRBV7-8; j_call: TRBJ1-4
cdr3_aa: CASSYVGTGINTEAFF; cdr3_nt: TGTGCCAGCAGTTACGTCGGGACAGGGATTAACACTGAAGCTTTCTTT; clone_size: NA; d_call: TRBD1; v_call: TRBV28; j_call: TRBJ1-1